This entry concerns a single T cell receptor (beta chain). The antigen is unknown. This sample was taken from a study of cytomegalovirus exposure and HLA in healthy donors. Study-wide findings and caveats: The study dropped some indistinguishable V segments, TRBV6-2 and TRBV6-3 among them.

Vbeta (60) and Jbeta (13) primers were used in the PCR. The assay was immunoSEQ multiplex PCR, and TCRdb's table has in-frame clones only and misses some. The listing records 50,000 to 70,000 clones. V gave up 7 bases and J gave up 4 bases, with 17 bases separating them. This CDR3 contains 15 residues. CDR1 and CDR2 from the germline V gene are SEHNR and FQNEAQ (reference sequence). V is TRBV7-9 and J is TRBJ2-1; tentatively, D is TRBD2 (6 bases). Input material: PBMCs. The sequence derives from a man aged 45-65 years in good health and CMV-seropositive. The CDR3, as DNA: TGTGCCAGCATCTCGGGAGTTTCCCTTTACAATGAGCAGTTCTTC. Translation: CASISGVSLYNEQFF.